This TCR beta chain is drawn from a study of technical replicates of blood from several donors. The method was immunoSEQ multiplex PCR; TCRdb's version includes in-frame clones alone and lacks a portion of them. The sample has about 66,000 clones, about 97% seen once. Germline CDR1 and CDR2: MNHNY and SVGAGI (reference sequence). Trimming pared 2 bases from V and 6 bases from J, leaving 11 bases between. This CDR3 contains 13 residues. Sequenced material: T cells isolated from PBMCs. The chain combines TRBV6-6 with TRBJ2-7; perhaps TRBD1 as D (5 bases). The sequence was obtained from a human donor in good health. This chain's CDR3 is CASSYELRGEQYF. CDR3 nucleotides: TGTGCCAGCAGTTACGAGTTAAGGGGCGAGCAGTACTTC.